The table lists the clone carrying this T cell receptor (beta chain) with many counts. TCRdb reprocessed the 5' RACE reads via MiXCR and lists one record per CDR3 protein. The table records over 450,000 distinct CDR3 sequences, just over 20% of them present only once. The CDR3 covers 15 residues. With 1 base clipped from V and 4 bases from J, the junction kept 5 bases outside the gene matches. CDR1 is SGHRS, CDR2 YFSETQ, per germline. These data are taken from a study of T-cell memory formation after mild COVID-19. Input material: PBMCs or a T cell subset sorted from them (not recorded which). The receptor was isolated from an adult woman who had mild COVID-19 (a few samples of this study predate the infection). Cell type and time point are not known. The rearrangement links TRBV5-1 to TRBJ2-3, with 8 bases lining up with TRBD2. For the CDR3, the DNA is TGCGCCAGCAGCTTGTATCACGGGGGGGCAGATACGCAGTATTTT. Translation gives CASSLYHGGADTQYF. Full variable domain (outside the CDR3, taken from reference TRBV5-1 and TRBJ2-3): KAGVTQTPRYLIKTRGQQVTLSCSPISGHRSVSWYQQTPGQGLQFLFEYFSETQRNKGNFPGRFSGRQFSNSRSEMNVSTLELGDSALYLCASSLYHGGADTQYFGPGTRLTVL.